One sample yielded the 24 T cell receptor beta chains listed below, sequenced in a study of long-term antiretroviral therapy in people with HIV. At survey level, the immunoSEQ assay was run in its v3.0 version. Repertoires were generated with immunoSEQ multiplex PCR, while TCRdb's copy carries only in-frame clones and drops some. This table has 13,000 to 15,000 clones, about 80% appearing once. The source material was unsorted PBMCs, sampled 1.3 years before starting antiretroviral therapy. The receptors here all came from a man in his forties with HIV.

DNA of the CDR3: TGCAGCGTTCAGATAGGACAGGGATCCTATGAAGCTTTCTTT. Its protein product is CSVQIGQGSYEAFF. The chain combines TRBV29-1 with TRBJ1-1, with TRBD1 matching 8 bases. V shed 5 bases and J 7 bases; nucleotides not matched to a gene: 12. Germline V gene data show CDR1 as SQVTM and CDR2 as ANQGSEA. The CDR3 length is 14 residues.

This chain uses TRBV6-5 with TRBJ2-2; D possibly corresponds to TRBD2 (6 bases). The V end was cut by 6 bases, the J end by 6 bases, with 11 bases between. Germline V gene lookup returns CDR1 MNHEY and CDR2 SVGAGI. The CDR3 is made up of 13 amino acids. The CDR3 coding sequence is TGTGCCAGCAGACTCGGAGGGGCCGGGGAGCTGTTTTTT. Its protein is CASRLGGAGELFF.

The CDR3 here is CASSPQNSPLHF. DNA for the CDR3: TGTGCCAGCTCACCCCAAAATTCACCCCTCCACTTT. The chain links TRBV18 to TRBJ1-6; D unclear. V dropped 3 bases and J dropped 7 bases, with 4 bases sitting between them. The germline gives CDR1 KGHSH, CDR2 LQKENI. The CDR3 spans 12 residues.

This chain joins TRBV7-9 and TRBJ1-4; TRBD1 is a possible D gene (5 bases). The CDR3 is 14 amino acids. The V gene's germline CDR1 is SEHNR and CDR2 FQNEAQ (reference sequence). Trimming took 7 bases from V and 8 from J, leaving 17 bases between them. The CDR3 nucleotides read TGTGCCAGCAACGCCGGGGCGGAGGGGGAAAAACTGTTTTTT. This gives the protein CASNAGAEGEKLFF.

V gene TRBV28 combines with J gene TRBJ2-1, with 9 positions matching TRBD2. The CDR3 runs to 15 residues. Germline loops: CDR1 MDHEN, CDR2 SYDVKM. The V gene end was trimmed by 2 bases and the J gene end by 4 bases; junction bases not matched to a gene: 3. The CDR3 DNA reads TGTGCCAGCAGTTTACCTAGCGGGGTTTACAATGAGCAGTTCTTC. This codes for CASSLPSGVYNEQFF.

The CDR3 DNA follows: TGCGCCAGCAGCTTCCGACAGGGGGTACTCACTGAAGCTTTCTTT. Translating gives CASSFRQGVLTEAFF. The rearrangement joins TRBV5-1 to TRBJ1-1, with 9 bases lining up with TRBD1. This CDR3 has 15 residues. The germline V gene encodes CDR1 SGHRS and CDR2 YFSETQ. V shed 2 bases and J 4 bases; nucleotides not matched to a gene: 6. The variable domain in full, completed from reference TRBV5-1 and TRBJ1-1, reads KAGVTQTPRYLIKTRGQQVTLSCSPISGHRSVSWYQQTPGQGLQFLFEYFSETQRNKGNFPGRFSGRQFSNSRSEMNVSTLELGDSALYLCASSFRQGVLTEAFFGQGTRLTVV.

The chain has TRBV5-1 and TRBJ2-7; D is perhaps TRBD1 (6 bases). The CDR3 has 11 amino acids. Trimming cost V 2 bases and J 7 bases, with 7 bases left between them. The germline gives CDR1 SGHRS, CDR2 YFSETQ. DNA of the CDR3: TGCGCCAGCAGCTTTGGACAGGAGCAGTACTTC. Encoded protein: CASSFGQEQYF.

The chain combines TRBV20-1 with TRBJ1-2; TRBD1 matches at 8 bases. The ends lost 3 bases at V and 6 bases at J; junction bases unmatched: 0. Germline V gene sequence: CDR1 DFQATT, CDR2 SNEGSKA (reference sequence). CDR3 length: 11 amino acids. The CDR3 coding sequence is TGCAGTGCTAGGGACAGGGATGGCTACACCTTC. It specifies CSARDRDGYTF.

The rearrangement uses TRBV15 and TRBJ2-3; D call uncertain. Trimming took 1 base from V and 2 from J, leaving 4 bases between them. CDR1 LNHNV and CDR2 YYDKDF come from the germline V gene (reference sequence). The CDR3 has 13 amino acids. In DNA form, the CDR3 reads TGTGCCACCAGCAGAGCGTTCACAGATACGCAGTATTTT. This sequence encodes CATSRAFTDTQYF.

The chain joins TRBV5-4 to TRBJ2-1, with D unresolved. The germline V gene encodes CDR1 SGHNT and CDR2 YYREEE (reference sequence). V was trimmed by 4 bases and J by 0 bases, leaving 11 bases between them. The CDR3 spans 15 residues. Written as DNA, the CDR3 is TGTGCCAGCAGCCCTGGCGGTAGCTCCTACAATGAGCAGTTCTTC. Encoded protein: CASSPGGSSYNEQFF.

This clone is medium-sized (0.01 to 0.1%). V gene TRBV7-9 combines with J gene TRBJ1-2, with D uncertain. The CDR3 contains 12 residues. Trimming took off 5 bases at V and 4 bases at J, with 8 bases between the two ends. In germline, CDR1 is SEHNR, CDR2 FQNEAQ (reference sequence). This CDR3 reads CASSPDAYGYTF. DNA of the CDR3: TGTGCCAGCAGCCCGGACGCCTATGGCTACACCTTC.

The gene calls are TRBV19 and TRBJ1-4, with 10 positions matching TRBD1. Germline V CDR1 and CDR2: LNHDA, SQIVND (reference sequence). V was clipped by 3 bases and J by 4 bases; unmatched bases: 2. The CDR3 totals 15 residues. CDR3 amino acids: CASSMTGGLNEKLFF. The CDR3 DNA reads as TGTGCCAGTAGTATGACAGGGGGCCTTAATGAAAAACTGTTTTTT.

V gene TRBV5-1 combines with J gene TRBJ2-2; D uncertain. Germline CDR1 reads SGHRS; CDR2 reads YFSETQ. Between the trimmed V and J ends, which lost 4 bases and 1 base, there was a span of 11 bases. This CDR3 spans 15 amino acids. In nucleotides, the CDR3 is TGCGCCAGCAGCCGCGCATCCGGGAACACCGGGGAGCTGTTTTTT. Protein: CASSRASGNTGELFF.

The chain links TRBV30 to TRBJ2-7; 12 nucleotides line up with TRBD1. This CDR3 is built from 14 residues. Germline CDR1 is GTSNPN and CDR2 is SVGIG (reference sequence). V shed 1 base and J 6 bases; nucleotides not matched to a gene: 4. The CDR3 DNA follows: TGTGCCTGGAGTGCTGGGACAGGGGGCTTCGAGCAGTACTTC. This encodes CAWSAGTGGFEQYF.

The chain links TRBV7-9 to TRBJ2-2; 8 positions agree with TRBD1. The CDR3 covers 17 residues. The germline V gene has CDR1 SEHNR and CDR2 FQNEAQ (reference sequence). With V trimmed by 4 bases and J by 0 bases, 7 bases remained unmatched. The CDR3 DNA follows: TGTGCCAGCAGCTCCAGGGACAGGCCCTCGAACACCGGGGAGCTGTTTTTT. It specifies CASSSRDRPSNTGELFF. Looking up the rest from reference TRBV7-9 and TRBJ2-2 gives the full variable domain: DTGVSQNPRHKITKRGQNVTFRCDPISEHNRLYWYRQTLGQGPEFLTYFQNEAQLEKSRLLSDRFSAERPKGSFSTLEIQRTEQGDSAMYLCASSSRDRPSNTGELFFGEGSRLTVL.

The chain recombines TRBV6-1 with TRBJ1-4; D perhaps matches TRBD1 (5 bases). The CDR3 loop spans 13 amino acids. Germline V gives CDR1 MNHNS, CDR2 SASEGT. V was trimmed by 7 bases and J by 5 bases, leaving 11 bases between them. Written as DNA, the CDR3 is TGTGCCAGCAATCAACAGGAAAATGAAAAACTGTTTTTT. It encodes CASNQQENEKLFF.

J is TRBJ2-7 and V is TRBV10-1, with a tentative D call TRBD2 (6 bases). Trimming took 5 bases from V and 0 from J, leaving 26 bases between them. In germline, CDR1 is WNHNN, CDR2 SYGVQD (reference sequence). The CDR3 has 19 residues. The CDR3, as DNA: TGCGCCAGCAGTAGTAACCGGGCCTCCTTACGGGGGTCCTCCTACGAGCAGTACTTC. This encodes CASSSNRASLRGSSYEQYF.

By share of the sample, this clone is medium-sized. This chain links TRBV7-9 with TRBJ1-3; 7 bases are a match to TRBD1. Germline lookup yields CDR1 SEHNR and CDR2 FQNEAQ (reference sequence). The CDR3 runs 17 residues. After removal of 4 bases from V and 7 bases from J, the junction contained 16 bases not matched to a gene. The CDR3 DNA sequence: TGTGCCAGCAGCTCGACTTCGACAGGGTGGAAAGCCAACACCATATATTTT. Amino acid sequence: CASSSTSTGWKANTIYF.

V gene TRBV6-5 combines with J gene TRBJ2-3; tentative D call: TRBD1 (5 bases). Germline assignment: CDR1 MNHEY and CDR2 SVGAGI. This CDR3 is 13 amino acids long. Trimming took off 6 bases at V and 7 bases at J, with 14 bases between the two ends. Here the CDR3 reads CASRTPRANTQYF. CDR3 in DNA: TGTGCCAGCAGGACCCCCAGGGCGAATACGCAGTATTTT.

This rearrangement joins TRBV19 to TRBJ2-7; D unclear. The germline CDR1 and CDR2 sequences are LNHDA and SQIVND (reference sequence). The CDR3 sequence is 12 residues long. V was trimmed by 6 bases and J by 6 bases, leaving 12 bases between them. The CDR3 sequence: CASSWAGSEQYF. CDR3 nucleotides: TGTGCCAGTAGCTGGGCAGGAAGCGAGCAGTACTTC.

This clone was picked up one time. V gene TRBV6-6 combines with J gene TRBJ1-6; 7 bases line up with TRBD1. The germline gives CDR1 MNHNY, CDR2 SVGAGI (reference sequence). CDR3 length: 15 amino acids. Losses at the gene ends were 0 bases for V and 10 bases for J; bases not matched to a gene: 6. In DNA form, the CDR3 reads TGTGCCAGCAGTTACTCGGTACAGGGGAAGTCACCCCTCCACTTT. It codes for CASSYSVQGKSPLHF.

The chain is built from TRBV5-5 and TRBJ1-5, with D possibly TRBD1 on 5 matching bases. V was clipped by 3 bases and J by 2 bases, with 12 bases between them. The germline V gene encodes CDR1 SGHKS and CDR2 YYEKEE (reference sequence). The CDR3 totals 15 residues. The CDR3 region is CASSSLGEGNQPQHF. Written as DNA, the CDR3 is TGTGCCAGCAGCTCCTTGGGGGAGGGCAATCAGCCCCAGCATTTT.

This sequence joins TRBV18 and TRBJ1-2; possibly TRBD1 for D (6 bases). The CDR3 runs 15 residues. Trimming took off 6 bases at V and 2 bases at J, with 16 bases between the two ends. CDR1 and CDR2 from the germline V gene are KGHSH and LQKENI. CDR3 bases: TGTGCCAGCTCCCCTGGCCGGGACACCAACTATGGCTACACCTTC. Its translation: CASSPGRDTNYGYTF.

This chain uses TRBV23-1 with TRBJ1-2, with TRBD1 matching over 9 bases. TRBV23-1 is flagged as an ORF with uncertain function. This CDR3 comprises 16 residues. V shed 11 bases, J shed 6 bases, and the junction held 19 bases outside the gene matches. In nucleotides, the CDR3 is TGCGCCTGCCAATTGCCGAGGGACAGGGACTATCATGGCTACACCTTC. Translating it yields CACQLPRDRDYHGYTF.